The next 3 T cell receptor beta chains were all read from a single sample in a study of early T cells in non-severe SARS-CoV-2 infection. Using its own MiXCR run on the 5' RACE reads, TCRdb lists one record per CDR3 protein. The data contain approximately 97,000 distinct CDR3 sequences, around 13% of them singletons. The specimen was whole blood. These receptors all stem from an adult who was a healthcare worker with PCR-confirmed SARS-CoV-2 infection or an uninfected control (not recorded which).

This chain links TRBV4-1 with TRBJ1-1; no clear D. This CDR3 is 14 amino acids long. CDR1 and CDR2 (germline): MGHRA, YSYEKL. Trimming left V 0 bases short and J 0 bases short, with 5 bases between. CDR3 DNA sequence: TGCGCCAGCAGCCAAGATGAGATGAACACTGAAGCTTTCTTT. The encoded protein is CASSQDEMNTEAFF.

The chain is built from TRBV9 and TRBJ2-7, with D possibly TRBD2 on 6 matching bases. Trimming removed 0 bases from V and 3 bases from J, with 13 bases in between. Germline assignment: CDR1 SGDLS and CDR2 YYNGEE. The CDR3 runs to 15 residues. The CDR3, as DNA: TGTGCCAGCAGCGTAGCGCCGGGAGCTGGCTACGAGCAGTACTTC. This encodes CASSVAPGAGYEQYF.

This clonotype was seen a few times. The chain employs TRBV29-1 and TRBJ2-7; 8 positions agree with TRBD1. Germline V CDR1 and CDR2: SQVTM, ANQGSEA. The length of the CDR3 is 13 residues. V was pared by 4 bases and J by 3 bases, with 5 bases of the junction left unmatched. CDR3: CSVALGQVYEQYF. The CDR3 coding sequence is TGCAGCGTTGCATTGGGACAGGTCTACGAGCAGTACTTC.